A selection of T cell receptor beta chains follows, all from one sample in a study of blood T cell repertoires in COVID-19. Produced via immunoSEQ multiplex PCR; TCRdb's table is partial and in-frame only. Of about 46,000 clones in the sample, approximately 90% are singletons; the top ten hold about 3.1%. The sequencing sample was made of peripheral blood. These receptors came from a man between 50 and 59 years old with acute or convalescent COVID-19. The conserved cysteine and the conserved F or W are not part of the CDR3 here. Each record gives: V gene, CDR3 protein.

TRBV4-2 ASSQELLLPGLVKWYEQY
TRBV15 ATSRPDRENEQF
TRBV5-1 ASSKDPKGHYGYT
TRBV27 ASSLQGLTNEKLF
TRBV28 ASSLLGGGYT
TRBV2 ASRGLAESDTQY
TRBV30 AWSRSGGGSTEAF
TRBV12-3/TRBV12-4 ASTGTGTDTQY
TRBV7-2 ASSLGGVSGELF
TRBV12-3/TRBV12-4 ASRRGQLSPLH
TRBV9 ASSGYGGPIDEQY
TRBV3-1/TRBV3-2 ASVARGYLGTQY
TRBV30 AWSLQPNTEAF
TRBV2 ASSGQGLREGLQH
TRBV12-5 ASGAGGGTSQPQH
TRBV24-1 ATSDSLTPGQGLSNYGYT
TRBV24-1 ATSDSPRGPQY
TRBV10-3 AISVDSYEQY